A selection of T cell receptor beta chains follows, all from one sample in a study of control samples from healthy donors and cancer patients. Clones were sequenced by immunoSEQ multiplex PCR, and TCRdb holds only the in-frame ones, with some missing. Of approximately 150,000 clones in the sample, about 86% were seen once. Material for sequencing was blood. These receptors were taken from a man aged 18 to 30 in good health. Both conserved end residues are part of each CDR3. A D gene is named only where the DNA matches it firmly. Not all rows give a size; the values are once, few, many and, for expanded clones, a class.

.	TRBJ1-1	.	TRBV28	TGTGCCAGCAGCAGCGACCTACAGCGTCGAAGTGGTGAAGCTTTCTTT	CASSSDLQRRSGEAFF
.	TRBJ2-5	TRBD2	TRBV9	TGTGCCAGCAGCGCCACAACCGGGAGGGGAGAGACCCAGTACTTC	CASSATTGRGETQYF
.	TRBJ2-7	.	TRBV27	TGTGCCAGCAGATCGTCCCCCTACGAGCAGTACTTC	CASRSSPYEQYF
.	TRBJ2-7	.	TRBV20-1	TGCAGTGCTTCAAAAGGCGAGCAGTACTTC	CSASKGEQYF
.	TRBJ1-1	.	TRBV11-3	TGTGCCAGCAGTCCCGGTCGGGACACTGAAGCTTTCTTT	CASSPGRDTEAFF
.	TRBJ1-2	.	TRBV27	TGTGCCACCGGACGGACTTATGGCTACACCTTC	CATGRTYGYTF
.	TRBJ1-2	.	TRBV6-1	TGTGCCAGCAGTGAGTTTCGGGGGGCCAACTATGGCTACACCTTC	CASSEFRGANYGYTF
.	TRBJ2-2	TRBD2	TRBV5-1	TGCGCCAGCAGCCGCCAACCGGGACTAGACACCGGGGAGCTGTTTTTT	CASSRQPGLDTGELFF
.	TRBJ1-1	.	TRBV7-9	TGTGCCAGCAGCTTAGGACACATGAACACTGAAGCTTTCTTT	CASSLGHMNTEAFF
few	TRBJ2-2	TRBD2	TRBV5-1	TGCGCCAGCAGCCCCCCGGGGGGGGCGCGGACCGGGGAGCTGTTTTTT	CASSPPGGARTGELFF
.	TRBJ2-7	.	TRBV3-1/TRBV3-2	TGTGCCAGCAGCCAAGATGGACACCCGGGTCTCTCCGAGCAGTACTTC	CASSQDGHPGLSEQYF
.	TRBJ2-7	.	TRBV21-1	TGTGCCAGCAGCAAAGTTTTGGGACAGAAAAGGAACTCCTACGAGCAGTACTTC	CASSKVLGQKRNSYEQYF
few	TRBJ2-1	TRBD2	TRBV5-6	TGTGCCAGCAGCTGGGGACTAGCGGGGGGCAATGAGCAGTTCTTC	CASSWGLAGGNEQFF
.	TRBJ2-7	.	TRBV7-2	TGTGCCAGCAGCTCCGTCGTAACGGTGAGCTCCTACGAGCAGTACTTC	CASSSVVTVSSYEQYF
.	TRBJ1-1	.	TRBV15	TGTGCCACCAGCAGCAGGACGGGCCCTGAAGCTTTCTTT	CATSSRTGPEAFF
.	TRBJ1-1	.	TRBV7-2	TGTGCCAGCAGCTCCGGACTAGGAATGAACACTGAAGCTTTCTTT	CASSSGLGMNTEAFF
.	TRBJ2-3	.	TRBV5-4	TGTGCCAGCAGCTTGGGGGCGGGCGGGCCCGCAGATACGCAGTATTTT	CASSLGAGGPADTQYF
once	TRBJ2-2	.	TRBV5-1	TGCGCCAGCACCAACTCCGGGGAGCTGTTTTTT	CASTNSGELFF
.	TRBJ2-3	TRBD2	TRBV25-1	TGTGCCAGCAGTGAATCGGCTAGCGGGGGGACAGATACGCAGTATTTT	CASSESASGGTDTQYF
.	TRBJ2-3	.	TRBV29-1	TGCAGCGTTGAAGGACAAAGCACAGATACGCAGTATTTT	CSVEGQSTDTQYF